These T cell receptor beta chains were read from a single sample in a study of beta chain features in type 1 diabetes. Libraries were prepared by immunoSEQ multiplex PCR; TCRdb keeps only in-frame clonotypes and omits some of them. The sample includes around 500,000 clones, approximately 10% seen only once; the top ten take about 0.045%. Material: naive CD4+ T cells from blood. These receptors all come from a woman in her late teens or twenties in good health. Both conserved end residues are part of each CDR3. Each record gives: V gene, J gene, clone size, D gene, CDR3 DNA, CDR3 protein. A D gene is named only where the DNA matches it firmly. Expanded clones are given a class, and other clones once, few, many or no size at all.

TRBV11-3	TRBJ2-1	few	TRBD2	TGTGCCAGCAGTCCTGGGACTAGCGGGAGCAATGAGCAGTTCTTC	CASSPGTSGSNEQFF
TRBV7-7	TRBJ2-2	NA	NA	TGTGCCAGCAGCGTTGCACTGCACACCGGGGAGCTGTTTTTT	CASSVALHTGELFF
TRBV19	TRBJ2-7	few	NA	TGTGCCAGTAGTATAGCAGACGGATACTACGAGCAGTACTTC	CASSIADGYYEQYF
TRBV2	TRBJ2-3	few	NA	TGTGCCAGCACGGTCCAAAATACGCAGTATTTT	CASTVQNTQYF
TRBV7-9	TRBJ2-7	few	TRBD1	TGTGCCAGCAGCTTAGGGGCCTGGACAGGAGAGAACTACGAGCAGTACTTC	CASSLGAWTGENYEQYF
TRBV7-3	TRBJ2-1	few	NA	TGTGCCAGCAGCTTAATTCCGGGAAGTGGCAATGAGCAGTTCTTC	CASSLIPGSGNEQFF
TRBV12-5	TRBJ2-3	few	NA	TGTGCTAGTGGTTCCGCTAGCCGAAGCACAGATACGCAGTATTTT	CASGSASRSTDTQYF
TRBV5-8	TRBJ2-5	NA	NA	TGTGCCAGCAGCCCCACAATCCAGGGTAGAGAGACCCAGTACTTC	CASSPTIQGRETQYF
TRBV4-3	TRBJ2-5	NA	TRBD1	TGCGCCAGCAGCCAAGGGGACAGGGCAGCGGGTGAGACCCAGTACTTC	CASSQGDRAAGETQYF
TRBV6-5	TRBJ1-2	NA	TRBD1	TGTGCCAGCCGAACAGGGGGCTATGGCTACACCTTC	CASRTGGYGYTF